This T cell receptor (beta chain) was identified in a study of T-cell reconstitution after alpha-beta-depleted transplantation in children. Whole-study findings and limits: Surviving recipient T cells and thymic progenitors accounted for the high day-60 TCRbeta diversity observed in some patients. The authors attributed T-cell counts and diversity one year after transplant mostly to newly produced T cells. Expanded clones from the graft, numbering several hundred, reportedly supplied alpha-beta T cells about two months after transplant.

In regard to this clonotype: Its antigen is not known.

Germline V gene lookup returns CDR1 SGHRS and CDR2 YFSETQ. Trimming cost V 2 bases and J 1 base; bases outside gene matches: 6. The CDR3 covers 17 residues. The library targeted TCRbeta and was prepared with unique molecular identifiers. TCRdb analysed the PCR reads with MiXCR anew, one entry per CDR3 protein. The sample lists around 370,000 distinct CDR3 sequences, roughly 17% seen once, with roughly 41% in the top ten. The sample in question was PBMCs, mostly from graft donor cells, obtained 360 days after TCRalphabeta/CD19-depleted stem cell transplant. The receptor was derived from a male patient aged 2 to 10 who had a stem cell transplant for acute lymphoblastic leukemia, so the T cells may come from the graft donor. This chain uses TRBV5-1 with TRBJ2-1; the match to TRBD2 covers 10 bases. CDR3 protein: CASSFGTSALSYNEQFF. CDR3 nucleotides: TGCGCCAGCAGCTTTGGGACTAGCGCCTTATCCTACAATGAGCAGTTCTTC.